This TCR beta chain appears in the sequencing data of a study of cytomegalovirus exposure and HLA in healthy donors. Regarding the study as a whole: There were several of the most significant clusters that appeared linked to common viral pathogens in a later analysis. Researchers catalogued some 160 TCR beta chains as cytomegalovirus-associated. TCR association rates varied by HLA locus in a later analysis, with DRB1 highest and HLA-C lowest.

Worth noting for this clone: As yet, its antigen is unknown.

Primers included in the PCR were 60 Vbeta and 13 Jbeta primers. Sequenced by immunoSEQ multiplex PCR; TCRdb stores in-frame clones only, minus some. The sample has 90,000 to 100,000 clones, roughly 80% seen once. This CDR3 region has 13 residues. Germline V CDR1 and CDR2: MDHEN, SYDVKM. V dropped 4 bases and J dropped 4; count of bases not matched to a gene: 1. Input material: PBMCs. This chain links TRBV28 with TRBJ2-1; 7 nucleotides align to TRBD1. The receptor comes from a man in his forties or fifties in good health and CMV-seronegative. As DNA, the CDR3 is TGTGCCAGCAGTTCGGGACAGTACAATGAGCAGTTCTTC. This translates into CASSSGQYNEQFF.